The clone carrying this T cell receptor beta chain was detected ten times or more. This record belongs to a study of T cells in Graves' hyperthyroidism and ophthalmopathy. The V gene lost 4 bases and the J gene lost 7 bases, with 14 bases spanning the gap. Germline V gene data show CDR1 as MNHNS and CDR2 as SASEGT. This CDR3 is built from 13 residues. From RNA transcripts, TCR beta CDR3 regions were amplified. TCR CDR3 underwent first-round RT-PCR with the HTBI primer set. One entry per CDR3 protein, called by TCRdb with MiXCR from the multiplex PCR reads. This table holds some 350,000 distinct CDR3 sequences, 12% to 15% found once.

Sequenced input: blood. This chain connects TRBV6-1 to TRBJ2-7; D perhaps matches TRBD1 (5 bases). This clonotype originated in an older woman with Graves' ophthalmopathy. CDR3 protein: CASSGGRAREQYF. The CDR3 DNA reads TGTGCCAGCAGTGGGGGCCGAGCCAGGGAGCAGTACTTC.